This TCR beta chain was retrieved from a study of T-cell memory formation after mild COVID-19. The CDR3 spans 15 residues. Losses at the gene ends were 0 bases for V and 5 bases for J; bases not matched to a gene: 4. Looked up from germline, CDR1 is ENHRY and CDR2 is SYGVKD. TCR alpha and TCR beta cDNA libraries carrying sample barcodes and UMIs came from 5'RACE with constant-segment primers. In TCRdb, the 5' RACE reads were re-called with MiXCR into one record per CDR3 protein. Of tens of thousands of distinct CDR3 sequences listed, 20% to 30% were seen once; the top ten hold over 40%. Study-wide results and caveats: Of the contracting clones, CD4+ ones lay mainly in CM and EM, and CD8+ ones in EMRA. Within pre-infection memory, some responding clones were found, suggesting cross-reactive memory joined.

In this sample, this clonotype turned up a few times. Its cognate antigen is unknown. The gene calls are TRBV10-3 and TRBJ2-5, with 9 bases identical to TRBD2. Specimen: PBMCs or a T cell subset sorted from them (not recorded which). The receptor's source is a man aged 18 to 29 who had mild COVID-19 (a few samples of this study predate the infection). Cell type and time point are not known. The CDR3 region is CAISESGGLAETQYF. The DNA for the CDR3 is TGTGCCATCAGTGAGTCAGGCGGACTAGCGGAGACCCAGTACTTC.